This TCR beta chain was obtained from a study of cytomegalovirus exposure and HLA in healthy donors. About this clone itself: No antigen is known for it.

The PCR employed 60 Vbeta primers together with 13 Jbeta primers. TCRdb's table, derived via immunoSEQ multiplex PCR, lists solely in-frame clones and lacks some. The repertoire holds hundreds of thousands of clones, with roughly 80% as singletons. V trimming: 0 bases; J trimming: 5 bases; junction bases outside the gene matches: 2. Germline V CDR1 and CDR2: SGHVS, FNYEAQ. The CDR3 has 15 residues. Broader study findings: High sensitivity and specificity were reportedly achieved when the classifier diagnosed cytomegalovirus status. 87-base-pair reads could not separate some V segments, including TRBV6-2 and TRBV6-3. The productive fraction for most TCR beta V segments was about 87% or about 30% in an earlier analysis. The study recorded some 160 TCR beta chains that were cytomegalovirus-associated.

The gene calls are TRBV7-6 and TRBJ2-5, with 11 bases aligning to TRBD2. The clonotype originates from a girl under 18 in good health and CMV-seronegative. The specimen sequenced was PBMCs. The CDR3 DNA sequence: TGTGCCAGCAGCTTAGCTAGCGGGAGGGGGGAGACCCAGTACTTC. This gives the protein CASSLASGRGETQYF.